This T cell receptor beta chain comes out of a study of blood T cells in healthy people across ages. The study drew donors from healthy Caucasian individuals in Russia aged roughly 6 to 90. The authors isolated at least 7 million PBMCs per sample. Trimming removed 3 bases from V and 0 bases from J; junction bases left unmatched: 5. The V gene's germline CDR1 is SGHTA and CDR2 FQGNSA. CDR3 length: 16 residues. It was with a sample-barcoded 5' primer and a J-beta primer mix that a second PCR of roughly 7 to 12 cycles was run. Each cDNA molecule, via a template-switch adaptor with 12 random nucleotides, was tagged. TCRdb processed the 5' RACE reads anew with MiXCR; each CDR3 protein has one entry. The sample lists about 970,000 distinct CDR3 sequences; 51% were seen once. This clonotype was picked up a small number of times.

The chain joins TRBV7-2 to TRBJ2-3, with 8 bases that match TRBD2. Sequencing used blood. The source of this sequence is a woman in her sixties or seventies in good health. CDR3 sequence: CASSFASGSSTDTQYF. Here the CDR3 DNA reads TGTGCCAGCAGCTTCGCTAGCGGGTCTAGCACAGATACGCAGTATTTT.